This T cell receptor (beta chain) stems from a study of immune evolution from preneoplasia to lung adenocarcinoma. Study outcomes and limitations: Normal lung had the highest top T cell clone frequencies. Later-stage lesions seemingly showed higher T cell density and diversity than normal lung.

With regard to this clone: Antigen: not known.

The CDR3 loop spans 14 amino acids. From germline, CDR1 is SGDLS and CDR2 YYNGEE. V lost 0 bases, J lost 7 bases, and 13 bases lay in between. Assay: immunoSEQ multiplex PCR; the TCRdb copy retains only in-frame clones and omits some. Found here are about 15,000 clones, approximately 80% of them singletons; the top ten hold 4.2%. The chain combines TRBV9 with TRBJ1-2; D might be TRBD1 (6 bases). What was sequenced was FFPE minimally invasive lung adenocarcinoma tissue. This TCR came from a person between 65 and 80 years old with lung adenocarcinoma. The CDR3 DNA follows: TGTGCCAGCAGCGTAGGGGCAGGGGACGGTGGCTACACCTTC. This encodes CASSVGAGDGGYTF. The full variable domain, its missing parts supplied by reference TRBV9 and TRBJ1-2, is DSGVTQTPKHLITATGQRVTLRCSPRSGDLSVYWYQQSLDQGLQFLIQYYNGEERAKGNILERFSAQQFPDLHSELNLSSLELGDSALYFCASSVGAGDGGYTFGSGTRLTVV.